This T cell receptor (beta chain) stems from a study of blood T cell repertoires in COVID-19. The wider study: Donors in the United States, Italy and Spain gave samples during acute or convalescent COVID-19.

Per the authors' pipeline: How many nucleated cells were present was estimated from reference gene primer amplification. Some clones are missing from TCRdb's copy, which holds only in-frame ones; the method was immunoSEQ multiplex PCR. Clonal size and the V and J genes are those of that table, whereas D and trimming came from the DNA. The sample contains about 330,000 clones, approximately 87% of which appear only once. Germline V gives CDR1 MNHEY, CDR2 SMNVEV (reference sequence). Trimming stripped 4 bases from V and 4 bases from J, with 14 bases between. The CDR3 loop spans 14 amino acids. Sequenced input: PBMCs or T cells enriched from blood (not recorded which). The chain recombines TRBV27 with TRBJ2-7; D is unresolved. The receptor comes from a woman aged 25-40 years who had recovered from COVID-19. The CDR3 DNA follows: TGTGCCAGCAGTTCCGCGACCACACTATACGAGCAGTACTTC. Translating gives CASSSATTLYEQYF.